Listed below are T cell receptor beta chains from one sample, sequenced in a study of radiotherapy plus CTLA-4 blockade in lung cancer. Method: immunoSEQ multiplex PCR; TCRdb's copy keeps in-frame clones and lacks some. This sample yields over 50,000 clones, of which around 80% are seen a single time; roughly 17% belongs to the top ten. This material consisted of peripheral blood, taken from a patient treated with radiotherapy plus ipilimumab. The origin of the receptors is a human donor with non-small cell lung cancer who had a complete response to radiotherapy plus ipilimumab. The CDR3 runs from the conserved cysteine through the conserved F or W. Fields, in order: D gene, clone size, CDR3 length, V gene, J gene, CDR3 DNA, CDR3 protein. D genes are given only for firm matches. The size field is filled for only some rows; it gives once, few, many or a size class.

D gene: NA; clone size: NA; CDR3 length: 14; V gene: TRBV27; J gene: TRBJ2-4; CDR3 DNA: TGTGCCAGCAGTCCAGTTCTAGCCAAAAACATTCAGTACTTC; CDR3 protein: CASSPVLAKNIQYF
D gene: TRBD1; clone size: once; CDR3 length: 14; V gene: TRBV6-1; J gene: TRBJ1-5; CDR3 DNA: TGTGCCAGCAGCCAGACAGGGACATTTCAGCCCCAGCATTTT; CDR3 protein: CASSQTGTFQPQHF
D gene: TRBD1; clone size: NA; CDR3 length: 14; V gene: TRBV19; J gene: TRBJ2-1; CDR3 DNA: TGTGCCAGTAGTCCGACAGGGAGAAACAATGAGCAGTTCTTC; CDR3 protein: CASSPTGRNNEQFF
D gene: TRBD1; clone size: NA; CDR3 length: 17; V gene: TRBV10-1; J gene: TRBJ1-3; CDR3 DNA: TGCGCCAGCAGTGCAACCGGGACAGGGATCACTGGAAACACCATATATTTT; CDR3 protein: CASSATGTGITGNTIYF
D gene: NA; clone size: NA; CDR3 length: 17; V gene: TRBV7-8; J gene: TRBJ1-1; CDR3 DNA: TGTGCCAGCAGCCAAGTCCAGGGGTCACGAAGGGACACTGAAGCTTTCTTT; CDR3 protein: CASSQVQGSRRDTEAFF
D gene: TRBD1; clone size: few; CDR3 length: 13; V gene: TRBV29-1; J gene: TRBJ1-5; CDR3 DNA: TGCAGCGTCGGACAGGGTAGCAATCAGCCCCAGCATTTT; CDR3 protein: CSVGQGSNQPQHF
D gene: NA; clone size: once; CDR3 length: 15; V gene: TRBV4-1; J gene: TRBJ2-4; CDR3 DNA: TGCGCCAGCGGGCACGAAGGGGCCGGCAAAAACATTCAGTACTTC; CDR3 protein: CASGHEGAGKNIQYF
D gene: NA; clone size: NA; CDR3 length: 16; V gene: TRBV19; J gene: TRBJ1-4; CDR3 DNA: TGTGCCAGCAGGTACCTTAGGGGTGAGACTAATGAAAAACTGTTTTTT; CDR3 protein: CASRYLRGETNEKLFF
D gene: NA; clone size: NA; CDR3 length: 11; V gene: TRBV20-1; J gene: TRBJ2-5; CDR3 DNA: TGCAGTGCTCGGGACCAAGAGACCCAGTACTTC; CDR3 protein: CSARDQETQYF
D gene: NA; clone size: NA; CDR3 length: 14; V gene: TRBV6-5; J gene: TRBJ2-3; CDR3 DNA: TGTGCCAGCAGTTACTCGGGCCGCACAGATACGCAGTATTTT; CDR3 protein: CASSYSGRTDTQYF
D gene: TRBD2; clone size: NA; CDR3 length: 14; V gene: TRBV5-8; J gene: TRBJ2-3; CDR3 DNA: TGTGCCAGCAGCTCTCTAGCGGGATCCGATACGCAGTATTTT; CDR3 protein: CASSSLAGSDTQYF
D gene: NA; clone size: NA; CDR3 length: 13; V gene: TRBV29-1; J gene: TRBJ1-1; CDR3 DNA: TGCAGCGTAAACCGGGGGAGGAACACTGAAGCTTTCTTT; CDR3 protein: CSVNRGRNTEAFF
D gene: NA; clone size: NA; CDR3 length: 15; V gene: TRBV7-2; J gene: TRBJ1-2; CDR3 DNA: TGTGCCAGCAGCTTAGCGTACCAGGTTAACTATGGCTACACCTTC; CDR3 protein: CASSLAYQVNYGYTF
D gene: NA; clone size: NA; CDR3 length: 16; V gene: TRBV5-6; J gene: TRBJ2-7; CDR3 DNA: TGTGCCAGCAGCTTGGCGCCAAGGACAGCCTCCTACGAGCAGTACTTC; CDR3 protein: CASSLAPRTASYEQYF
D gene: TRBD1; clone size: NA; CDR3 length: 15; V gene: TRBV28; J gene: TRBJ2-1; CDR3 DNA: TGTGCCAGCAGCCCGACAGGGAACTCCTACAATGAGCAGTTCTTC; CDR3 protein: CASSPTGNSYNEQFF
D gene: TRBD1; clone size: NA; CDR3 length: 16; V gene: TRBV13; J gene: TRBJ2-5; CDR3 DNA: TGTGCCAGCAGCTCGCTACGGGACAGAGTTACGGAGACCCAGTACTTC; CDR3 protein: CASSSLRDRVTETQYF
D gene: TRBD2; clone size: NA; CDR3 length: 16; V gene: TRBV29-1; J gene: TRBJ2-7; CDR3 DNA: TGCAGCGTTTACGTAGCGGGATCGAATATAGGGTACGAGCAGTACTTC; CDR3 protein: CSVYVAGSNIGYEQYF
D gene: NA; clone size: NA; CDR3 length: 13; V gene: TRBV11-3; J gene: TRBJ2-5; CDR3 DNA: TGTGCCAGCAGATTAACAGGGCGAGAGACCCAGTACTTC; CDR3 protein: CASRLTGRETQYF
D gene: TRBD1; clone size: NA; CDR3 length: 15; V gene: TRBV11-2; J gene: TRBJ2-2; CDR3 DNA: TGTGCCAGCAGCTTATGGGACAGGGGAGCCGGGGAGCTGTTTTTT; CDR3 protein: CASSLWDRGAGELFF
D gene: TRBD1; clone size: NA; CDR3 length: 14; V gene: TRBV15; J gene: TRBJ1-1; CDR3 DNA: TGTGCCACCAGCAGAGAACAGGGGGGCACTGAAGCTTTCTTT; CDR3 protein: CATSREQGGTEAFF
D gene: TRBD2; clone size: NA; CDR3 length: 17; V gene: TRBV7-2; J gene: TRBJ2-2; CDR3 DNA: TGTGCCAGCAGCTCCACCGCGGGGGGGCATTACACCGGGGAGCTGTTTTTT; CDR3 protein: CASSSTAGGHYTGELFF
D gene: TRBD1; clone size: NA; CDR3 length: 12; V gene: TRBV18; J gene: TRBJ1-1; CDR3 DNA: TGTGCCAGCTCATCAGACAGGGTTGAAGCTTTCTTT; CDR3 protein: CASSSDRVEAFF
D gene: NA; clone size: NA; CDR3 length: 15; V gene: TRBV7-2; J gene: TRBJ1-3; CDR3 DNA: TGTGCCAGCAGCCCACCGGGGGGGATGGGAAACACCATATATTTT; CDR3 protein: CASSPPGGMGNTIYF
D gene: TRBD1; clone size: once; CDR3 length: 15; V gene: TRBV7-9; J gene: TRBJ2-1; CDR3 DNA: TGTGCCAGCAGTTCAGACAGGGCCCGAAACAATGAGCAGTTCTTC; CDR3 protein: CASSSDRARNNEQFF
D gene: TRBD1; clone size: few; CDR3 length: 13; V gene: TRBV19; J gene: TRBJ1-5; CDR3 DNA: TGTGCCACGACAGGGGGCTGGAATCAGCCCCAGCATTTT; CDR3 protein: CATTGGWNQPQHF
D gene: NA; clone size: NA; CDR3 length: 12; V gene: TRBV7-2; J gene: TRBJ1-1; CDR3 DNA: TGTGCCAGCAGCTACAATTCAGGGGAAGCTTTCTTT; CDR3 protein: CASSYNSGEAFF
D gene: NA; clone size: NA; CDR3 length: 17; V gene: TRBV4-1; J gene: TRBJ1-4; CDR3 DNA: TGCGCCAGCAGCCAAGATACCCAGGGGAGTTATAATGAAAAACTGTTTTTT; CDR3 protein: CASSQDTQGSYNEKLFF
D gene: NA; clone size: NA; CDR3 length: 15; V gene: TRBV6-5; J gene: TRBJ1-6; CDR3 DNA: TGTGCCAGCAGTTACGGGGGGGCGGATAATTCACCCCTCCACTTT; CDR3 protein: CASSYGGADNSPLHF
D gene: TRBD1; clone size: NA; CDR3 length: 16; V gene: TRBV27; J gene: TRBJ1-2; CDR3 DNA: TGTGCCAGCAGCCCGGGACAGGGGGCGCTGAATTATGGCTACACCTTC; CDR3 protein: CASSPGQGALNYGYTF
D gene: NA; clone size: NA; CDR3 length: 17; V gene: TRBV10-1; J gene: TRBJ2-7; CDR3 DNA: TGCGCCAGCAGTGACTCGTACGGGTGGCCCCACTCCTACGAGCAGTACTTC; CDR3 protein: CASSDSYGWPHSYEQYF
D gene: NA; clone size: NA; CDR3 length: 15; V gene: TRBV5-8; J gene: TRBJ1-3; CDR3 DNA: TGTGCCAGCAGCTACCCAGGGTCTGGTGGAAACACCATATATTTT; CDR3 protein: CASSYPGSGGNTIYF
D gene: NA; clone size: NA; CDR3 length: 15; V gene: TRBV13; J gene: TRBJ1-1; CDR3 DNA: TGTGCCAGCAGCTTTGGCAGGGGTTTGAACACTGAAGCTTTCTTT; CDR3 protein: CASSFGRGLNTEAFF
D gene: NA; clone size: NA; CDR3 length: 16; V gene: TRBV27; J gene: TRBJ1-2; CDR3 DNA: TGTGCCAGCAGTTTTGGGGCATGGGGGGGGCGGGGGGGCTACACCTTC; CDR3 protein: CASSFGAWGGRGGYTF
D gene: NA; clone size: NA; CDR3 length: 13; V gene: TRBV15; J gene: TRBJ2-1; CDR3 DNA: TGTGCCACCAGCAGAGATATGCGAGGTGAGCAGTTCTTC; CDR3 protein: CATSRDMRGEQFF
D gene: TRBD1; clone size: few; CDR3 length: 16; V gene: TRBV6-5; J gene: TRBJ2-6; CDR3 DNA: TGTGCCAGCAGTTACTCGACAGGGGCTGGGGCCAACGTCCTGACTTTC; CDR3 protein: CASSYSTGAGANVLTF
D gene: NA; clone size: NA; CDR3 length: 14; V gene: TRBV2; J gene: TRBJ2-5; CDR3 DNA: TGTGCCAGCAGTGGGGGGGGCAGTCAAGAGACCCAGTACTTC; CDR3 protein: CASSGGGSQETQYF
D gene: NA; clone size: NA; CDR3 length: 13; V gene: TRBV6-1; J gene: TRBJ1-2; CDR3 DNA: TGTGCCAGCAGACCAACCCGGGGCTATGGCTACACCTTC; CDR3 protein: CASRPTRGYGYTF
D gene: TRBD1; clone size: NA; CDR3 length: 16; V gene: TRBV5-1; J gene: TRBJ1-2; CDR3 DNA: TGCGCCAGCAGCTTGGCCGGACAGGGGGTTGCTTATGGCTACACCTTC; CDR3 protein: CASSLAGQGVAYGYTF
D gene: TRBD1; clone size: NA; CDR3 length: 14; V gene: TRBV5-6; J gene: TRBJ1-6; CDR3 DNA: TGTGCCAGCAGCTGGGGACAGGGAAATTCACCCCTCCACTTT; CDR3 protein: CASSWGQGNSPLHF
D gene: TRBD1; clone size: NA; CDR3 length: 16; V gene: TRBV25-1; J gene: TRBJ2-1; CDR3 DNA: TGTGCCAGCAGTGTTGCCGGGACAGGGGGCTACAATGAGCAGTTCTTC; CDR3 protein: CASSVAGTGGYNEQFF
D gene: NA; clone size: NA; CDR3 length: 13; V gene: TRBV6-1; J gene: TRBJ2-7; CDR3 DNA: TGTGCCAGCAGTGGACTCTTATCCTACGAGCAGTACTTC; CDR3 protein: CASSGLLSYEQYF
D gene: TRBD1; clone size: NA; CDR3 length: 14; V gene: TRBV11-2; J gene: TRBJ2-5; CDR3 DNA: TGTGCCAGCAGCCCAGACAGGGGCCGAGAGACCCAGTACTTC; CDR3 protein: CASSPDRGRETQYF
D gene: NA; clone size: NA; CDR3 length: 13; V gene: TRBV5-6; J gene: TRBJ1-1; CDR3 DNA: TGTGCCAGCAGCTTACCAGGTCCCACTGAAGCTTTCTTT; CDR3 protein: CASSLPGPTEAFF
D gene: TRBD2; clone size: NA; CDR3 length: 13; V gene: TRBV9; J gene: TRBJ2-3; CDR3 DNA: TGTGCCAGCAGCGTAGGGGAAGCGGGATGGCAGTATTTT; CDR3 protein: CASSVGEAGWQYF
D gene: TRBD2; clone size: once; CDR3 length: 14; V gene: TRBV5-1; J gene: TRBJ2-2; CDR3 DNA: TGCGCCAGCCGTCCGGGGGGATACACCGGGGAGCTGTTTTTT; CDR3 protein: CASRPGGYTGELFF
D gene: TRBD1; clone size: NA; CDR3 length: 13; V gene: TRBV30; J gene: TRBJ2-3; CDR3 DNA: TGTGCCTGGAGTCAGGGGGCGGGAGATACGCAGTATTTT; CDR3 protein: CAWSQGAGDTQYF
D gene: NA; clone size: NA; CDR3 length: 14; V gene: TRBV11-3; J gene: TRBJ2-3; CDR3 DNA: TGTGCCAGCAGCTTAGCGGGAGCGGTAGATACGCAGTATTTT; CDR3 protein: CASSLAGAVDTQYF
D gene: NA; clone size: few; CDR3 length: 15; V gene: TRBV7-8; J gene: TRBJ1-5; CDR3 DNA: TGTGCCAGCAGCTTGTCCAGGATTTCCAATCAGCCCCAGCATTTT; CDR3 protein: CASSLSRISNQPQHF
D gene: NA; clone size: once; CDR3 length: 13; V gene: TRBV6-1; J gene: TRBJ1-6; CDR3 DNA: TGTGCCAGCGCTCCAGGGAAGGATTCACCCCTCCACTTT; CDR3 protein: CASAPGKDSPLHF
D gene: NA; clone size: once; CDR3 length: 16; V gene: TRBV7-9; J gene: TRBJ2-1; CDR3 DNA: TGTGCCAGCAGCTTCTTTGGCGGAGCTCAGTACAATGAGCAGTTCTTC; CDR3 protein: CASSFFGGAQYNEQFF
D gene: TRBD2; clone size: NA; CDR3 length: 16; V gene: TRBV27; J gene: TRBJ2-2; CDR3 DNA: TGTGCCAGCAGTTTACTAGCGGGGGGGCGCGCCGGGGAGCTGTTTTTT; CDR3 protein: CASSLLAGGRAGELFF
D gene: NA; clone size: NA; CDR3 length: 15; V gene: TRBV11-3; J gene: TRBJ1-1; CDR3 DNA: TGTGCCAGCAGCTTAGATTTCGCGGGGGGCACTGAAGCTTTCTTT; CDR3 protein: CASSLDFAGGTEAFF